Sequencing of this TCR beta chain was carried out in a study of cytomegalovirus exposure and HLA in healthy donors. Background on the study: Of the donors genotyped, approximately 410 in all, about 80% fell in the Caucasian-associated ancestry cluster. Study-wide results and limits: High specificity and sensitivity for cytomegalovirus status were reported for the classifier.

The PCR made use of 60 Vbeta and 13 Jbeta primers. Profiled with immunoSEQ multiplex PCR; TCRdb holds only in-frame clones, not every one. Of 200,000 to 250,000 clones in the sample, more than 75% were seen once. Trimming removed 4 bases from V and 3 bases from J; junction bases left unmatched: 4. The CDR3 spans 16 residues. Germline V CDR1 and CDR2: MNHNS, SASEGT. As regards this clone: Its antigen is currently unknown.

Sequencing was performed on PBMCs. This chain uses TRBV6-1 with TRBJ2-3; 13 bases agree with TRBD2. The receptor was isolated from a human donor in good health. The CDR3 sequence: CASSGQTSGRTDTQYF. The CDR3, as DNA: TGTGCCAGCAGTGGCCAGACTAGCGGGAGGACAGATACGCAGTATTTT.